The clone carrying this T cell receptor beta chain showed up just once. What it binds is not known. The data derive from a study of graft-versus-host responses after intestinal transplantation. Study-wide context: Recipients were given multivisceral, liver-intestinal, or isolated intestinal transplants. Every transplant recipient was induced with anti-thymocyte globulin, then maintained on tacrolimus and steroids for about 3 years.

Using immunoSEQ multiplex PCR, the repertoire was profiled, and TCRdb retains in-frame clones only, with some absent. The table has some 27,000 clones, over 85% seen once; the top ten hold 0.5% to 0.65%. General study results and limits: GvH clonotypes were identified within recipient marrow, with a subset emerging first in ileum or blood. Those patients showing graft-donor T cell macrochimerism displayed high graft-versus-host to host-versus-graft clonal ratios in allografts.

The CDR3 covers 14 residues. V lost 6 bases and J 2 bases, leaving 11 bases between the germline ends. CDR1 is MNHNS, CDR2 SASEGT, per germline. The sequenced sample was PBMCs, obtained 18 days after transplant. V is TRBV6-1 and J is TRBJ2-1; TRBD1 or TRBD2 may be the D gene (5 bases each). The TCR was taken from a human patient who received an intestinal transplant, so some T cells may come from the graft donor. CDR3 loop: CASSQMGAYNEQFF. As DNA, the CDR3 is TGTGCCAGCAGCCAGATGGGGGCCTACAATGAGCAGTTCTTC.